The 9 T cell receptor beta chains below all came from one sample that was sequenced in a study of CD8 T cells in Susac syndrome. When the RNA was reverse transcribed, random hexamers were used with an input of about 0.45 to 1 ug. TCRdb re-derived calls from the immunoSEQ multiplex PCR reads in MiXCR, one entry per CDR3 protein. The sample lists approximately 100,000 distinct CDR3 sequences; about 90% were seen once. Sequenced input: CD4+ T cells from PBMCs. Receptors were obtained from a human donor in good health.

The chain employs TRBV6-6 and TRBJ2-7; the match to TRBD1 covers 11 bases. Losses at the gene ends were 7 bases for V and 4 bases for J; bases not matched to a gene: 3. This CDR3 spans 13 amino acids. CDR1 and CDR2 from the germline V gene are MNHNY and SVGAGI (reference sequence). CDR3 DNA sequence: TGTGCCAGCACCCGGGACAGGGGGTACGAGCAGTACTTC. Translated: CASTRDRGYEQYF.

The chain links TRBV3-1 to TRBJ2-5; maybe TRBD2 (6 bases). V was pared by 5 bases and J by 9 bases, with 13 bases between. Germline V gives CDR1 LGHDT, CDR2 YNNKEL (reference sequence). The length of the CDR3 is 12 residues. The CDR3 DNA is TGTGCCAGCAGCGGGGGACTGGAGGCCCAGTACTTC. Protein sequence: CASSGGLEAQYF.

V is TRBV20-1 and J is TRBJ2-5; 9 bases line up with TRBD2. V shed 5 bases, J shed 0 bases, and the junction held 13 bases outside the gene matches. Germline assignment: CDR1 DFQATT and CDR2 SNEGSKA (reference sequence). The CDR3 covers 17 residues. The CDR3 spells CSAGALLAGPNQETQYF. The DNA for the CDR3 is TGCAGTGCTGGAGCCCTTCTAGCGGGGCCGAACCAAGAGACCCAGTACTTC.

As DNA, the CDR3 is TGTGCCAGCAGCCCCAGTGCGGTGGGGGGCTACGAGCAGTACTTC. Translated: CASSPSAVGGYEQYF. This chain joins TRBV7-9 and TRBJ2-7; D may be TRBD2 (6 bases). Germline V gene data show CDR1 as SEHNR and CDR2 as FQNEAQ (reference sequence). Trimming left V 5 bases short and J 3 bases short, with 17 bases between. The CDR3 totals 15 residues.

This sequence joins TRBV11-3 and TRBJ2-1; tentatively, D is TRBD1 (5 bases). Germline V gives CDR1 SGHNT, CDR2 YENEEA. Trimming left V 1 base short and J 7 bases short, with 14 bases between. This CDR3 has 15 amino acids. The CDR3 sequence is CASSLGAGILNEQFF. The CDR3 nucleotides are TGTGCCAGCAGCTTAGGGGCAGGGATATTGAATGAGCAGTTCTTC.

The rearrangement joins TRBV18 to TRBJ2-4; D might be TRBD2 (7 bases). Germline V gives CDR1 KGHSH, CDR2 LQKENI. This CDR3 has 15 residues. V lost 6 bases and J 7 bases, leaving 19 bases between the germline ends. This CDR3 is CASSWGRGAANIQYF. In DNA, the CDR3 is TGTGCCAGCTCTTGGGGACGGGGGGCGGCGAACATTCAGTACTTC.

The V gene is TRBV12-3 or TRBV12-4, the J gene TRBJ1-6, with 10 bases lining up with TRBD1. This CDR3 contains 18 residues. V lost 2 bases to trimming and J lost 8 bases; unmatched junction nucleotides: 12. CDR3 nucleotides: TGTGCCAGCAGTTTATCCTCCGGGACAGGGGCGGCGGATTCACCCCTCCACTTT. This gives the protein CASSLSSGTGAADSPLHF.

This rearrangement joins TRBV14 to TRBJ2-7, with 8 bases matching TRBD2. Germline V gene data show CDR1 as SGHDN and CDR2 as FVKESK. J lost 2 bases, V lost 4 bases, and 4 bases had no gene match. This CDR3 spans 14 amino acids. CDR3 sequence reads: CASSLKGLAYEQYF. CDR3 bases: TGTGCCAGCAGCCTCAAGGGACTAGCCTACGAGCAGTACTTC. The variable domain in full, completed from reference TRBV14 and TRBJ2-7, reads EAGVTQFPSHSVIEKGQTVTLRCDPISGHDNLYWYRRVMGKEIKFLLHFVKESKQDESGMPNNRFLAERTGGTYSTLKVQPAELEDSGVYFCASSLKGLAYEQYFGPGTRLTVT.

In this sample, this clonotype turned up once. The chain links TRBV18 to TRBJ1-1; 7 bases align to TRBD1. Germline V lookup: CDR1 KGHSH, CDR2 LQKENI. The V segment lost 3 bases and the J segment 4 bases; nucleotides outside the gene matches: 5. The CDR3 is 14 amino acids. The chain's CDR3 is CASSPTGAGTEAFF. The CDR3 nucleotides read TGTGCCAGCTCACCTACAGGGGCGGGCACTGAAGCTTTCTTT.